This T cell receptor beta chain derives from a study of beta chain features in type 1 diabetes listed by TCRdb under 2018. Regarding the research as a whole: No differences in mean age, gender distribution, total cell number or subset yield were found between patients and healthy donors. A total of 85 million to 140 million sorted cells were examined across all samples, and a strong correlation was observed between cell number per subset and RNA yield. In the study, TCRB repertoires of sorted circulating CD4+ T cell subsets from recently diagnosed type 1 diabetes patients were compared with those of matched healthy donors. Regulatory and stem cell-like memory subsets were isolated from only 8 patients and about 8 healthy donors, whereas naive and central memory subsets came from all 30 or so donors.

Each donor gave one peripheral blood draw, averaging around 120 mL, which was collected into heparinised tubes. A BD FACSAria II and a panel including CD45RO, CCR7, CD25, CD127, CD95 and CD27 were used to sort naive, central memory, regulatory and stem cell-like memory CD4+ T cells. Every sorted population had a purity above 98%. PBMCs were separated immediately by Lymphoprep density gradient centrifugation and were stained directly, without being cultured. So that batch effects would be minimized, each experiment stained and sorted samples in pairs, pairing one healthy donor with one patient. Unmatched junction bases come to 2, with V trimmed by 2 bases and J by 4 bases. From the cysteine up to the phenylalanine, the CDR3 has a length of 13 residues. The read is trimmed to its CDR3 DNA, 39 bases read in frame from base 1. The germline V gene (reference sequence) provides CDR1 GTSNPN and CDR2 SVGIG.

The study at large found these results: Patients with type 1 diabetes made fewer insertions and deleted more nucleotides at VDJ recombination sites, implying thymic rearrangement abnormalities. Shorter templates might be favored by PCR, yet because patient and control samples were amplified and corrected together, any such skew would affect both groups equally. Because cDNA rather than genomic DNA was sequenced, highly expressing activated cells could have been over-represented, although no difference in activation and CD3 levels was found between groups. Because the HLA sub-analyses included only small numbers of individuals, any influence of HLA type on TCRB rearrangement was left unresolved. In all four CD4+ subsets, TCRB CDR3 length was moderately but significantly shorter in type 1 diabetes patients. Naive, central memory and regulatory TCRB repertoires appeared more similar among patients than among healthy donors.

All of the isolated RNA was reverse transcribed with the High Capacity cDNA Reverse Transcription Kit, so expressed TCRB transcripts were sequenced. Deep immunoSEQ sequencing was applied to naive, central memory and regulatory T cell samples, giving an average of about 3.8 million total reads per sample. Sorted cells were lysed in RLT buffer, and RNA was extracted using DNase-treated RNeasy Micro or Mini kits according to cell number. Each cell subset was processed on its own to prevent cross-contamination, while patient and healthy donor samples were processed together. The immunoSEQ multiplex PCR was used to amplify TCRB sequences from cDNA, yielding 87-bp fragments that span the CDR3 region. Sequencing of the amplicons was done on the Illumina HiSeq platform. As for the original processing: Synthetic template baselines were used to correct PCR bias computationally, reads within Hamming distance 2 were collapsed, and singletons that could not be merged were discarded. By aligning reads against IMGT, V, D and J genes, CDR3 length, and insertions or deletions at six rearrangement sites were assigned. Within each subset, clonotype counts were normalized to sorted cell number, after which true diversity and Gini coefficients were computed with the tcR R package. The overlap coefficient, calculated on TCRB nucleotide sequences, was used to quantify repertoire sharing. Here the immuneACCESS table is served through TCRdb, limited to in-frame sequences with V and J called. Missing clones are a known gap in these copies; in checked studies unresolved V genes cover under half, and the rest lacks a known reason. V and J calls and clone size are those listed in that table; D and trimming were worked out from the DNA. For this sample there are roughly 180,000 clones; around 7.9% appear just once. 0.5% of the sample goes to the ten largest clones.

This clone was seen ten or more times. The target of this receptor is not known. Base qualities are missing; no much larger clone stands one base away. The clonotype comes from a man between 18 and 35 years old with type 1 diabetes. The chain employs TRBV30 and TRBJ2-3, with TRBD2 matching 8 junction bases. The sequencing sample was made of central memory CD4+ T cells from blood. The DNA sequence reads TGTGCCTGGAGTTCAGCGGGAGCAGATACGCAGTATTTT. This codes for CAWSSAGADTQYF.